Sequencing of this TCR beta chain was carried out in a study of identical twins. Study outcomes and limitations: Excess low generation probability was seen in twin-shared out-of-frame alpha sequences.

Each CDR3 protein gets one entry after TCRdb re-called the 5' RACE reads with MiXCR. The data show around 680,000 distinct CDR3 sequences, with 8% to 9% seen just once and 0.8% to 1% held by the top ten. Deletions cut 5 bases from V and 5 bases from J, with 18 bases between. The germline V gene has CDR1 SGHDN and CDR2 FVKESK. The CDR3 is 15 residues long. This clonotype showed up many times. Its antigen is unknown. A further study also used this sample, focusing on yellow fever vaccine responses in identical twins.

This TCR was sampled from a woman aged 18-35 years in good health. Sequencing was done on a sample of PBMCs. The V call is TRBV14, the J call TRBJ2-5; unclear D gene. CDR3 loop: CASSVIGFFGETQYF. The CDR3 region has the DNA TGTGCCAGCAGCGTGATTGGGTTTTTCGGGGAGACCCAGTACTTC.